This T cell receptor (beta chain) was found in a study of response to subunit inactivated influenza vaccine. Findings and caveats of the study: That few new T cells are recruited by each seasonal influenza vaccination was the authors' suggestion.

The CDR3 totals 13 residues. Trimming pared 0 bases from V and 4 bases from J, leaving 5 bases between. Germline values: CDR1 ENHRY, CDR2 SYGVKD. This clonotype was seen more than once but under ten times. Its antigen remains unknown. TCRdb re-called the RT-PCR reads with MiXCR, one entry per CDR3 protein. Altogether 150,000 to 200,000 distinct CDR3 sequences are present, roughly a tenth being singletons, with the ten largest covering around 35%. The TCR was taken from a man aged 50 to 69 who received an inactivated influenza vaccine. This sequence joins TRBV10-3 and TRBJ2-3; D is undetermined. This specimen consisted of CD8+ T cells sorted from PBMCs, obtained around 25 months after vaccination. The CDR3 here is CAISESPPDTQYF. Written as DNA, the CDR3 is TGTGCCATCAGTGAGTCGCCCCCAGATACGCAGTATTTT.